This T cell receptor (beta chain) emerged from a study of radiation and T cells in renal cell carcinoma. TCRdb keeps only in-frame clones here, not all; method: immunoSEQ multiplex PCR. The data hold 100,000 to 150,000 clones, with about four fifths observed a single time. Time point denoted: baseline pretreatment blood. The treatment: 15 Gy SBRT to primary tumor, nephrectomy 4 weeks later. Blood was sampled at baseline, 2 weeks and 4 weeks after SBRT. The tumor was a clear cell renal cell carcinoma. As to this clone: The antigen is unknown.

CDR3 length: 14 residues. V lost 4 bases to trimming and J lost 7 bases, with 11 bases between them. Germline assignment: CDR1 MNHNY and CDR2 SVGAGI (reference sequence). Study results and caveats: In blood, top tumor clones expanded by 2 weeks, shrinking by 4.

This specimen consisted of blood, obtained from a patient whose treatment included radiotherapy and nephrectomy. This clonotype was obtained from a woman aged 55-69 years with renal cell carcinoma. The V gene is TRBV6-6, the J gene TRBJ1-6; perhaps TRBD1 as D (5 bases). CDR3 in DNA: TGTGCCAGCAGTTTCGAAAGGGGCAATTCACCCCTCCACTTT. Its translation: CASSFERGNSPLHF.